This T cell receptor beta chain was recorded in a study of blood T cells in healthy people across ages. Whole-study results and caveats: Samples with more naive T cells showed higher observed beta diversity.

Germline CDR1 and CDR2: LGHNA and YSLEER. The CDR3 runs to 15 residues. With V trimmed by 1 base and J by 2 bases, 4 bases remained unmatched. Worth noting for this clonotype: Its antigen is unknown.

Together with a sample-barcoded 5' primer, a J-beta primer mix was included in a second PCR lasting roughly 6 to 12 cycles. TCRdb called the 5' RACE reads again in MiXCR, with one record for every CDR3 protein. The repertoire holds 1.5 million or so distinct CDR3 sequences, with approximately 42% as singletons. The clonotype originates from a woman aged 18-29 years in good health. V is TRBV4-3 and J is TRBJ2-7; the match to TRBD1 covers 8 bases. Input material: blood. CDR3 nucleotides: TGCGCCAGCAGCCAAGGTCGGGACAGGACCTACGAGCAGTACTTC. It encodes CASSQGRDRTYEQYF.